The clone carrying this TCR beta chain was recorded once. Its antigen is unidentified. All participating donors were Caucasian adults from Nashville, Tennessee. It was into CD45RA+ naive and CD45RA-negative memory subsets that the CD4+ cells were split. V was clipped by 2 bases and J by 6 bases, with 16 bases between them. CDR1 is MDHEN, CDR2 SYDVKM, per germline. The CDR3 covers 15 residues. This sample is part of a study of shared clonotypes between healthy human individuals. Whole-study findings and limits: The authors expected sequencing depth to affect clonotype sharing among donors.

Clones were read by immunoSEQ multiplex PCR, and TCRdb kept only the in-frame ones, dropping some. Among some 2.4 million clones, 93% were seen once, and the ten largest hold 0.35% to 0.45%. The J gene is TRBJ1-1, the V gene TRBV28; D perhaps matches TRBD1 (6 bases). The specimen was naive CD4+ T cells from PBMCs. Subset in this sample: CD45RA+ positively selected. This clonotype was obtained from a man younger than 35 in good health. Some clones in this sample may be carry-over from other donors' samples. The CDR3 coding sequence is TGTGCCAGCAGTTTACCGGGGGCGGGGGCGTCTGAAGCTTTCTTT. It translates to CASSLPGAGASEAFF.